A single TCR beta chain is shown here with its context. This record belongs to a study of Ad26.COV2.S vaccination and SARS-CoV-2 variants. Stated treatment: about 20 received Ad26.COV2.S at low or high dose, single or two shots; several received placebo; per-sample allocation not given. Sampling happened 63 days after the first vaccine or placebo injection. The CDR3 is 14 residues long. Germline-derived CDR1 and CDR2 are MGHDK and SYGVNS. The V gene lost 3 bases and the J gene lost 8 bases, with 16 bases spanning the gap. Clones were sequenced by immunoSEQ multiplex PCR, and TCRdb holds only the in-frame ones, with some missing. In the table there are some 350,000 clones, 85% to 90% of which are singletons.

The sample here was peripheral blood, taken in a trial of Ad26.COV2.S vaccine versus placebo. The TCR sequence derives from a person between 18 and 59 years old who received the Ad26.COV2.S COVID-19 vaccine or a placebo. This chain links TRBV25-1 with TRBJ1-2; D may be TRBD1 (6 bases). The CDR3 here is CASSETGQAPGYTF. In DNA form, the CDR3 reads TGTGCCAGCAGTGAGACAGGTCAGGCTCCCGGCTACACCTTC.